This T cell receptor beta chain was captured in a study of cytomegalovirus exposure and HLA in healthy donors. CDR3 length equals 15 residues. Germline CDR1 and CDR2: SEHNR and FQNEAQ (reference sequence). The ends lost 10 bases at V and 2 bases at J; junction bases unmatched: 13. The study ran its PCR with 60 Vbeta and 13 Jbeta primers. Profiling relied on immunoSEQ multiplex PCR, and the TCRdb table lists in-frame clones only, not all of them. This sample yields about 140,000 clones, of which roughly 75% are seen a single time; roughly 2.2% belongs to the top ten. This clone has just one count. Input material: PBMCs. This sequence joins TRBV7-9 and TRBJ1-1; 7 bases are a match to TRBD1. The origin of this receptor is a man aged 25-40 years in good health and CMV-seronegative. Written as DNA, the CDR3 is TGTGCCACCCTCAGGGGGACCTCGGTAAACACTGAAGCTTTCTTT. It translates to CATLRGTSVNTEAFF.